This T cell receptor beta chain was identified during a study of CD8 T cells in ankylosing spondylitis (dated by TCRdb to 2017 to 2019). A note on the overall study: The study set out to find disease-linked TCR variants by profiling T cell receptor beta repertoires in ankylosing spondylitis patients and healthy donors. The full study cohort was made up of 20 to 25 ankylosing spondylitis patients and 108 healthy donors. Peripheral blood samples were taken, and synovial fluid was additionally collected from ankylosing spondylitis patients.

A word on this clonotype: This clone's antigen is unknown. Per-base qualities were not stored, and no clone one base away is much larger.

Study-level results and caveats: Some TCR beta motif variants had previously been reported in synovial fluid and blood of reactive arthritis patients, which suggested common disease-initiation mechanisms. The disease-linked clones were reported as significantly enriched in matched synovial fluid samples from ankylosing spondylitis patients. In peripheral blood, the disease-linked clones were found at relatively low frequencies and had a CD8+ phenotype. Blood from ankylosing spondylitis patients appeared to be characterized by a TCR beta motif composed of eight highly homologous amino acid variants.

The instrument given in TCRdb is Illumina HiSeq 2500. Quantitative 5'-RACE with molecular barcodes was used to prepare TCR beta libraries. On the study's bioinformatics: A new computational method, built on a probabilistic model of VDJ rearrangement, was used to identify disease-linked TCR variants. TCRdb handled the public reads itself, with Q25 trimming in fastp and clone calling in MiXCR, and kept productive beta chains. One record per CDR3 amino acid sequence lists the most common genes and DNA. The V and J calls here are based on TCRdb, not the publication. In this sample the table shows fewer than 400,000 distinct CDR3 sequences, under 15% of which occur a single time. The ten largest clones capture 0.85% to 1.4% of the sample. This TCR derives from a male donor with ankylosing spondylitis or in good health (not recorded which). Sequencing was done on a sample of blood, either unsorted or a sorted T cell fraction (not recorded which).

The DNA sequence is as follows: TGTGCCTGGAGTAGGGTAGGGACTGAAGCTTTCTTT. The encoded protein is CAWSRVGTEAFF. This sequence uses TRBV30 and TRBJ1-1; there is no confident call for the D gene. The CDR3, from cysteine to phenylalanine, totals 12 residues. The entry retains the CDR3 DNA only, 36 bases that are in frame from base 1. A distance of 9 bases separates the germline ends of V and J, which lose 2 bases and 5 bases respectively. In the germline V gene (reference sequence), CDR1 corresponds to GTSNPN and CDR2 to SVGIG.